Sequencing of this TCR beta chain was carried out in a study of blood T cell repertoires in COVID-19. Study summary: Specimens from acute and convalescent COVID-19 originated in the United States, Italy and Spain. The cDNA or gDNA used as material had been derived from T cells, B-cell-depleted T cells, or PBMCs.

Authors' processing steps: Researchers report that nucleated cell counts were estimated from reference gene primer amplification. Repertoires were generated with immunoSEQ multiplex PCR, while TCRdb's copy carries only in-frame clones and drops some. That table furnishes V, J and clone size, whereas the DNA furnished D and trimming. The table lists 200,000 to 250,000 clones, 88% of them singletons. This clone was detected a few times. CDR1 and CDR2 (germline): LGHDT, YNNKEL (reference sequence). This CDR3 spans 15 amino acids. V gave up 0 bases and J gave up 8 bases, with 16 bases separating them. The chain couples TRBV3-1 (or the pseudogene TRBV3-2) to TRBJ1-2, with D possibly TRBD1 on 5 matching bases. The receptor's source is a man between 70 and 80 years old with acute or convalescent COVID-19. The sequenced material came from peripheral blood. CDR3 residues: CASSQDIGGIGGYTF. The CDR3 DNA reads TGTGCCAGCAGCCAAGACATTGGGGGGATTGGGGGCTACACCTTC.